These T cell receptor beta chains were read from a single sample in a study of blood T cell repertoires in COVID-19. TCRdb's copy holds only in-frame clones and misses some; the assay was immunoSEQ multiplex PCR. This table holds about 100,000 clones, roughly nine tenths found once. The sample taken for sequencing was peripheral blood. The receptor source for this set is a man between 60 and 75 years old with acute or convalescent COVID-19. Each CDR3 is given with its conserved first and last residue.

v_gene: TRBV7-7; j_gene: TRBJ2-2; CDR3aa: CASSFSGDTGELFF
v_gene: TRBV14; j_gene: TRBJ1-3; CDR3aa: CASSQATGRFSGNTIYF
v_gene: TRBV7-6; j_gene: TRBJ2-7; CDR3aa: CASSLSPGQGTYEQYF
v_gene: TRBV28; j_gene: TRBJ2-2; CDR3aa: CASWAGEGTGELFF
v_gene: TRBV19; j_gene: TRBJ1-1; CDR3aa: CASSLTGRNTEAFF
v_gene: TRBV6-5; j_gene: TRBJ1-6; CDR3aa: CASRLQALGSPLHF
v_gene: TRBV19; j_gene: TRBJ1-5; CDR3aa: CASSIEGGQGLGSNQPQHF
v_gene: TRBV6-5; j_gene: TRBJ2-7; CDR3aa: CASRMTGGILVEYF
v_gene: TRBV2; j_gene: TRBJ2-4; CDR3aa: CASSEGLRLAKNIQYF
v_gene: TRBV3-1/TRBV3-2; j_gene: TRBJ1-1; CDR3aa: CASSYGTGMNTEAFF
v_gene: TRBV6-4; j_gene: TRBJ1-6; CDR3aa: CASSEDRDNSPLHF
v_gene: TRBV2; j_gene: TRBJ2-2; CDR3aa: CASNPGGTGELFF
v_gene: TRBV19; j_gene: TRBJ2-1; CDR3aa: CASSKLAGDLNEQFF
v_gene: TRBV3-1/TRBV3-2; j_gene: TRBJ2-1; CDR3aa: CASSQRVAAQFF
v_gene: TRBV27; j_gene: TRBJ1-2; CDR3aa: CASSLSGGNGYTF
v_gene: TRBV6-4; j_gene: TRBJ2-2; CDR3aa: CASSPSGRENTGELFF
v_gene: TRBV4-1; j_gene: TRBJ1-6; CDR3aa: CASSRPGQGLSPLHF
v_gene: TRBV5-1; j_gene: TRBJ1-2; CDR3aa: CASSFNSYGYTF
v_gene: TRBV19; j_gene: TRBJ1-2; CDR3aa: CASSPFRYGYTF
v_gene: TRBV7-3; j_gene: TRBJ2-1; CDR3aa: CASSSIPTGTSAPNEQFF
v_gene: TRBV24-1; j_gene: TRBJ2-1; CDR3aa: CATSDSGLDEQFF
v_gene: TRBV7-3; j_gene: TRBJ1-2; CDR3aa: CASSSTSRDRDGYTF
v_gene: TRBV5-1; j_gene: TRBJ1-3; CDR3aa: CASSLAQGTGNTIYF
v_gene: TRBV5-1; j_gene: TRBJ2-5; CDR3aa: CASSSGLAGGVGETQYF